Here is one T cell receptor beta chain with its context. The entry originates in a study of shared clonotypes between healthy human individuals. V was clipped by 5 bases and J by 0 bases, with 14 bases between them. This CDR3 has 16 amino acids. CDR1 and CDR2 from the germline V gene are MNHNY and SVGAGI (reference sequence). Assay execution proceeded at the deep level. Profiling relied on immunoSEQ multiplex PCR, and the TCRdb table lists in-frame clones only, not all of them. Of 98,000 or so clones in the sample, about 63% are singletons; the top ten hold 24%. This chain connects TRBV6-6 to TRBJ1-3; no firm D call. This clonotype originated in a woman aged 25 to 45 in good health. Sample: memory CD8+ T cells sorted from blood. Stated subset: CD45RO+ cells pooled with CCR7-negative TemRA cells. In nucleotides, the CDR3 is TGTGCCAGCAGTCGGATCGACGGTAGCTCTGGAAACACCATATATTTT. As protein: CASSRIDGSSGNTIYF.